What follows describes a single T cell receptor (beta chain). Its antigen is not known. This CDR3 contains 16 residues. The V segment lost 2 bases and the J segment 9 bases; nucleotides outside the gene matches: 11. The germline gives CDR1 MNHEY, CDR2 SVGAGI. TCRdb keeps only in-frame clones here, not all; method: immunoSEQ multiplex PCR. The sample lists over 65,000 clones; about 91% were seen once. These data belong to a study of T cell responses to AZD1222 COVID-19 vaccine. Study-wide results and limits: The donors showed a predominance of white British ancestry and of females, with possible underestimation of clonal diversity.

The material sequenced was peripheral blood, taken on day 0 of MenACWY control vaccination. V usage is TRBV6-5 and J usage is TRBJ2-1; TRBD1 matches 9 bases. The source is an adult in good health. The CDR3 sequence: CASSYRTGARGSEQFF. The CDR3 region has the DNA TGTGCCAGCAGTTACCGGACAGGGGCCCGCGGGAGTGAGCAGTTCTTC.